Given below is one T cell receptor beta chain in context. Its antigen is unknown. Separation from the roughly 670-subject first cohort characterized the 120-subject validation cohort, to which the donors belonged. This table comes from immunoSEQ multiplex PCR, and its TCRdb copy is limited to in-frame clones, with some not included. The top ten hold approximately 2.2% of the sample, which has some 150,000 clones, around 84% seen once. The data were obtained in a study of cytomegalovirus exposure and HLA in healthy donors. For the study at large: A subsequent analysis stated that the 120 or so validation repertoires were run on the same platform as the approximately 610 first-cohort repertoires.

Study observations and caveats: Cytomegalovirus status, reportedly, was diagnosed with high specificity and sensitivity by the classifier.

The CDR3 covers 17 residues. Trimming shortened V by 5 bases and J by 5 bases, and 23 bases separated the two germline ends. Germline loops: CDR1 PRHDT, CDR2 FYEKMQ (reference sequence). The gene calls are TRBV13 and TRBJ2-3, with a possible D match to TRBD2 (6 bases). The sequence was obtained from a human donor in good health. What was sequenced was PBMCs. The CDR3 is CASSVILRGLLQDTQYF. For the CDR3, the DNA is TGTGCCAGCAGCGTTATACTCCGGGGACTTCTCCAAGATACGCAGTATTTT. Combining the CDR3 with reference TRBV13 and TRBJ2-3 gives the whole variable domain AAGVIQSPRHLIKEKRETATLKCYPIPRHDTVYWYQQGPGQDPQFLISFYEKMQSDKGSIPDRFSAQQFSDYHSELNMSSLELGDSALYFCASSVILRGLLQDTQYFGPGTRLTVL.